This TCR beta chain was documented in a study of type 1 regulatory T cells. Study-wide context: An in vitro protocol generated T-allo10, a Tr1-enriched, alloantigen-specific CD4 T cell product.

Germline CDR1 reads DFQATT; CDR2 reads SNEGSKA (reference sequence). The CDR3 is 15 residues long. Trimming removed 1 base from V and 2 bases from J; junction bases left unmatched: 4. TCRdb reprocessed the reads with MiXCR, giving one entry per CDR3 protein. This table has some 100,000 distinct CDR3 sequences, around a third appearing once. The chain links TRBV20-1 to TRBJ2-1; 8 nucleotides align to TRBD2. Source material: CD4+ T cells, either the whole sample or a sorted fraction (not recorded which). The receptor's source is a human donor in good health. CDR3 region: CSARALAGTYNEQFF. CDR3 nucleotides: TGCAGTGCTAGAGCGTTAGCGGGAACCTACAATGAGCAGTTCTTC.